These 19 T cell receptor beta chains came from one sample sequenced in a study of monozygotic twins with inflammatory bowel disease. Using the 5' RACE reads, TCRdb records one entry per CDR3 protein without DNA. This table lists roughly 200,000 distinct CDR3 sequences. Source material: blood. These receptors were collected from a human donor with ulcerative colitis or Crohn's disease, or a healthy co-twin of an affected twin (not recorded which).

The V gene is TRBV5-1, the J gene TRBJ1-1; TCRdb returns TRBD1, unconfirmable since there is no DNA. The CDR3 runs 15 residues. The germline CDR1 and CDR2 sequences are SGHRS and YFSETQ. The CDR3: CASSRAGGANTEAFF.

The V and J genes are TRBV5-1 and TRBJ2-5; TCRdb proposes TRBD2, but this gene call is untestable without DNA. The CDR3 has 16 amino acids. Germline lookup yields CDR1 SGHRS and CDR2 YFSETQ. This CDR3 is CASSWGTSGNSETQYF.

The CDR3 region is CASSQGAGGAFF. This chain links TRBV6-6 with TRBJ1-1; there is no DNA to check the TCRdb D call of TRBD1. This CDR3 comprises 12 residues. Germline lookup yields CDR1 MNHNY and CDR2 SVGAGI (reference sequence).

The J gene is TRBJ2-7, the V gene TRBV20-1. CDR3 length: 14 amino acids. CDR1 is DFQATT and CDR2 is SNEGSKA in the germline V gene (reference sequence). Here the CDR3 reads CSASLATSTYEQYF.

The chain is built from TRBV5-1 and TRBJ1-2; TCRdb indicates TRBD1, and absent DNA this call remains unverified. The CDR3 runs to 14 residues. Germline CDR1 is SGHRS and CDR2 is YFSETQ. Here the CDR3 reads CASSSDGQGKGYTF.

Here the CDR3 reads CASRYMGTGTEAFF. The chain joins TRBV3-1 to TRBJ1-1. CDR3 length equals 14 residues. Germline lookup yields CDR1 LGHDT and CDR2 YNNKEL (reference sequence).

CDR3 amino acids: CASSFSGMNTEAFF. The genes are TRBV12-3 or TRBV12-4 and TRBJ1-1. The CDR3 contains 14 residues.

The CDR3 protein is CASSQMRGFNTEAFF. V and J are TRBV3-1 and TRBJ1-1; the D call from TCRdb, TRBD1, cannot be confirmed without DNA. This CDR3 contains 15 residues. From germline, CDR1 is LGHDT and CDR2 YNNKEL (reference sequence).

The V gene is TRBV11-2, the J gene TRBJ2-7; TCRdb picks TRBD1, but there is no DNA to check that call. The CDR3 length is 18 residues. Germline V CDR1 and CDR2: SGHAT, FQNNGV. This CDR3 is CASSFRLSSDRETYEQYF.

The rearrangement links TRBV24-1 to TRBJ1-1; TCRdb selects TRBD1, and the lack of DNA leaves this call unchecked. There are 14 residues in the CDR3. Germline values: CDR1 KGHDR, CDR2 SFDVKD. The CDR3 loop is CATSGGTGGAEAFF.

The genes are TRBV20-1 and TRBJ1-1; absent DNA, TCRdb's TRBD1 call cannot be checked. The length of the CDR3 is 13 residues. CDR1 and CDR2 (germline): DFQATT, SNEGSKA (reference sequence). CDR3 in amino acids: CSAPGGMNTEAFF.

The rearrangement links TRBV12-3 or TRBV12-4 to TRBJ2-5; without DNA, the TCRdb call of TRBD2 cannot be checked. The CDR3 spans 15 residues. The CDR3 loop reads CASSLWGGGEETQYF.

This chain connects TRBV5-1 to TRBJ2-5; TCRdb calls TRBD1, which cannot be checked without DNA. CDR1 is SGHRS and CDR2 is YFSETQ in the germline V gene. CDR3 length: 19 amino acids. CDR3 in amino acids: CASSFHETRDRGQQETQYF.

V gene TRBV20-1 combines with J gene TRBJ2-5. The CDR3 has 11 amino acids. The germline gives CDR1 DFQATT, CDR2 SNEGSKA (reference sequence). The CDR3 spells CSATGGETQYF.

The rearrangement joins TRBV7-7 to TRBJ2-5; no DNA is available, so the TRBD1 call from TCRdb remains unchecked. Germline CDR1 and CDR2: SSHAT and FNYEAQ (reference sequence). This CDR3 region has 16 residues. CDR3 sequence: CASSLGVNGAGETQYF. Full variable domain (rest looked up from reference TRBV7-7 and TRBJ2-5): GAGVSQSPRYKVTKRGQDVTLRCDPISSHATLYWYQQALGQGPEFLTYFNYEAQPDKSGLPSDRFSAERPEGSISTLTIQRTEQRDSAMYRCASSLGVNGAGETQYFGPGTRLLVL.

This chain joins TRBV5-1 and TRBJ2-2; TCRdb selects TRBD1, and the lack of DNA leaves this call unchecked. CDR3 length: 15 amino acids. The germline V gene encodes CDR1 SGHRS and CDR2 YFSETQ. This CDR3 is CASIPDTSNTGELFF.

The chain carries TRBV15 and TRBJ2-7; the D call from TCRdb, TRBD1, cannot be confirmed without DNA. The CDR3 loop spans 15 amino acids. Germline V gene lookup returns CDR1 LNHNV and CDR2 YYDKDF (reference sequence). The CDR3: CATSRDLGTAYEQYF.

The V gene is TRBV5-6, the J gene TRBJ2-2. CDR1 and CDR2 from the germline V gene are SGHDT and YYEEEE. This CDR3 region has 16 residues. CDR3 loop: CASSCRDLGCTGELFF.

This sequence joins TRBV7-2 and TRBJ1-1; TCRdb selects TRBD1, and the lack of DNA leaves this call unchecked. The germline gives CDR1 SGHTA, CDR2 FQGNSA. The CDR3 runs 13 residues. The CDR3 here is CASNPGRNTEAFF.